Below, 26 T cell receptor beta chains from the same sample are listed, as sequenced in a study of blood T cell repertoires in COVID-19. Data came from immunoSEQ multiplex PCR; TCRdb stores just in-frame clones and leaves some out. The sample has hundreds of thousands of clones, around 85% seen once; the top ten hold approximately 5%. Material: peripheral blood. Receptors originate from a man aged 45 to 65 with COVID-19, enrolled during active disease.

The chain joins TRBV7-3 to TRBJ1-4; no reliable D call. Germline V gene sequence: CDR1 SGHTA, CDR2 FQGTGA. V shed 5 bases and J shed 8 bases, with 18 bases lying between them. CDR3 length: 15 residues. The CDR3 DNA sequence: TGTGCCAGCAGCGCCACCGGGAACATGGGGGAAAAACTGTTTTTT. Translated: CASSATGNMGEKLFF.

V usage is TRBV11-3 and J usage is TRBJ1-5, with 10 bases fitting TRBD1. Per the germline V gene, CDR1 is SGHNT and CDR2 is YENEEA. V trimming: 5 bases; J trimming: 3 bases; junction bases outside the gene matches: 4. This CDR3 has 15 residues. In DNA, the CDR3 is TGTGCCAGCAGCGGGACAGGGGTGGCCAATCAGCCCCAGCATTTT. This encodes CASSGTGVANQPQHF.

This clone was found a few times. The same CDR3 arises from other DNA sequences in this sample as well. The chain recombines TRBV6-5 with TRBJ1-3; a weak D match, TRBD1 (5 bases). Germline CDR1 reads MNHEY; CDR2 reads SVGAGI. Trimming removed 6 bases from V and 0 bases from J, with 9 bases in between. This CDR3 has 14 amino acids. The CDR3 here is CASRTDYSGNTIYF. As DNA, the CDR3 is TGTGCCAGCAGGACAGATTACTCTGGAAACACCATATATTTT.

This clone was seen just once. CDR3 protein: CASTPRPDYYMDEQFF. CDR3 coding DNA: TGTGCCAGCACACCCCGCCCAGACTACTATATGGATGAGCAGTTCTTC. The rearrangement links TRBV6-6 to TRBJ2-1; TRBD2 is a possible D gene (5 bases). CDR1 MNHNY and CDR2 SVGAGI come from the germline V gene (reference sequence). Trimming removed 7 bases from V and 8 bases from J, with 24 bases in between. CDR3 length: 16 residues.

This clone was seen more than once but under ten times. This chain uses TRBV6-6 with TRBJ2-7; TRBD2 might be the D (6 bases). V was pared by 3 bases and J by 2 bases, with 11 bases between. CDR3 length equals 14 residues. Germline-derived CDR1 and CDR2 are MNHNY and SVGAGI (reference sequence). The CDR3 coding sequence is TGTGCCAGCAGTTATCGGGAGACTACCTACGAGCAGTACTTC. Amino acids: CASSYRETTYEQYF.

V gene TRBV5-4 combines with J gene TRBJ2-1; 8 bases align to TRBD2. The CDR3 length is 16 residues. Germline CDR1 and CDR2: SGHNT and YYREEE (reference sequence). J lost 2 bases, V lost 4 bases, and 8 bases had no gene match. This chain's CDR3 is CASSPASGRPYNEQFF. Here the CDR3 DNA reads TGTGCCAGCAGCCCTGCTAGCGGGCGACCCTACAATGAGCAGTTCTTC.

This clone was observed a single time. The rearrangement links TRBV7-9 to TRBJ2-2, with TRBD2 as a possible D gene (6 bases). The CDR3 consists of 15 residues. V lost 2 bases, J lost 5 bases, and 12 bases lay in between. The V gene's germline CDR1 is SEHNR and CDR2 FQNEAQ (reference sequence). CDR3 bases: TGTGCCAGCAGCTTAAACGGGGGTTTAACCGGGGAGCTGTTTTTT. As protein: CASSLNGGLTGELFF.

In this sample, this clone turned up once. The V gene is TRBV30, the J gene TRBJ1-2; D may be TRBD1 (5 bases). The germline gives CDR1 GTSNPN, CDR2 SVGIG (reference sequence). The germline V and J ends were trimmed by 3 bases and 4 bases, with 12 bases remaining between them. The CDR3 contains 13 residues. CDR3 region: CAWRSWQGYGYTF. The DNA for the CDR3 is TGTGCCTGGAGGTCCTGGCAGGGCTATGGCTACACCTTC.

This clone has just one count. The chain recombines TRBV2 with TRBJ2-3; 7 positions match TRBD2. Germline lookup yields CDR1 SNHLY and CDR2 FYNNEI. This CDR3 is built from 16 residues. V lost 7 bases to trimming and J lost 0 bases; unmatched junction nucleotides: 10. Written as DNA, the CDR3 is TGTGCCAGCACAGAGTGGGGCGGGGGAAGCACAGATACGCAGTATTTT. Protein sequence: CASTEWGGGSTDTQYF.

The rearrangement uses TRBV28 and TRBJ1-5, with D possibly TRBD1 on 5 matching bases. The germline CDR1 and CDR2 sequences are MDHEN and SYDVKM. The CDR3 contains 15 residues. V lost 5 bases, J lost 2 bases, and 13 bases lay in between. The CDR3 protein is CASSGRDSGNQPQHF. CDR3 coding DNA: TGTGCCAGCAGTGGCAGGGATTCGGGCAATCAGCCCCAGCATTTT. The full variable domain, its missing parts supplied by reference TRBV28 and TRBJ1-5, is DVKVTQSSRYLVKRTGEKVFLECVQDMDHENMFWYRQDPGLGLRLIYFSYDVKMKEKGDIPEGYSVSREKKERFSLILESASTNQTSMYLCASSGRDSGNQPQHFGDGTRLSIL.

The chain carries TRBV7-8 and TRBJ2-1; D is perhaps TRBD2 (6 bases). The V gene's germline CDR1 is SGHVS and CDR2 FQNEAQ. Trimming stripped 1 base from V and 0 bases from J, with 10 bases between. The CDR3 contains 16 residues. The CDR3 nucleotides are TGTGCCAGCAGCTTAGATAGCGGCTTCTCCTACAATGAGCAGTTCTTC. Its translation: CASSLDSGFSYNEQFF.

V gene TRBV6-6 combines with J gene TRBJ1-1; 8 nucleotides align to TRBD1. The junction had 9 bases not matched to a gene; V was cut back by 11 bases and J by 1 base. Germline assignment: CDR1 MNHNY and CDR2 SVGAGI (reference sequence). CDR3 length: 14 amino acids. In nucleotides, the CDR3 is TGTGCCGGTTGGACAGGGCGGGAGAACACTGAAGCTTTCTTT. Protein product: CAGWTGRENTEAFF.

The CDR3 sequence is CASSYSGSQGAYTF. CDR3 nucleotides: TGTGCCAGCAGTTACTCTGGGTCCCAAGGGGCCTACACCTTC. V is TRBV6-5 and J is TRBJ1-2; D may be TRBD1 (5 bases). CDR3 length: 14 amino acids. CDR1 is MNHEY, CDR2 SVGAGI, per germline. V was cut by 0 bases and J by 10 bases, with 15 bases left in between.

This clone was recorded only once. CDR3 loop: CASSLYRFDSGANVLTF. CDR3 DNA sequence: TGTGCCAGCAGCCTTTACAGATTTGACTCTGGGGCCAACGTCCTGACTTTC. V is TRBV3-1 (or the pseudogene TRBV3-2) and J is TRBJ2-6; no firm D call. This CDR3 has 17 amino acids. Germline V gene data show CDR1 as LGHDT and CDR2 as YNNKEL (reference sequence). Between the trimmed V and J ends, which lost 4 bases and 0 bases, there was a span of 13 bases.

The J gene is TRBJ1-2, the V gene TRBV28; 9 bases are shared with TRBD1. With V trimmed by 6 bases and J by 0 bases, 8 bases remained unmatched. This CDR3 contains 16 residues. In germline, CDR1 is MDHEN, CDR2 SYDVKM. This CDR3 reads CASRATGTGTNYGYTF. CDR3 DNA sequence: TGTGCCAGCAGAGCTACCGGGACAGGGACTAACTATGGCTACACCTTC.

The V gene is TRBV5-1, the J gene TRBJ1-4; 8 nucleotides agree with TRBD1. Looked up from germline, CDR1 is SGHRS and CDR2 is YFSETQ. V lost 3 bases, J lost 1 base, and 8 bases stayed unmatched. The CDR3 length is 17 residues. For the CDR3, the DNA is TGCGCCAGCAGCTCCGGACAGGGTGGGGGAACTAATGAAAAACTGTTTTTT. It codes for CASSSGQGGGTNEKLFF.

This chain uses TRBV4-1 with TRBJ1-5; D is unresolved. The length of the CDR3 is 12 residues. Deletions cut 6 bases from V and 3 bases from J, with 6 bases between. From germline, CDR1 is MGHRA and CDR2 YSYEKL. CDR3 bases: TGCGCCAGCAGTAACAACAATCAGCCCCAGCATTTT. Protein: CASSNNNQPQHF.

The sample holds a few counts of this clone. This chain uses TRBV12-3 or TRBV12-4 with TRBJ1-2, with D perhaps TRBD1 (6 bases). The CDR3 runs to 13 residues. V shed 7 bases and J shed 8 bases, with 17 bases lying between them. This chain's CDR3 is CASTQGRGYGYTF. The CDR3 bases are TGTGCCAGCACCCAGGGCAGGGGCTACGGCTACACCTTC.

The chain uses TRBV4-1 and TRBJ1-2, with D unclear. The CDR3 consists of 14 residues. V lost 1 base to trimming and J lost 2 bases, with 8 bases between them. CDR1 is MGHRA, CDR2 YSYEKL, per germline. The CDR3 reads CASSQGPRNYGYTF. The CDR3, as DNA: TGCGCCAGCAGCCAAGGACCGCGGAACTATGGCTACACCTTC.

Remarks on this clone: Other DNA variants within this sample encode the same CDR3. The chain joins TRBV15 to TRBJ1-5, with TRBD1 as a possible D gene (6 bases). The CDR3 has 14 residues. Germline values: CDR1 LNHNV, CDR2 YYDKDF (reference sequence). V lost 1 base and J lost 3, with 7 bases in between. Written as DNA, the CDR3 is TGTGCCACCAGCAGAGGACAGGTCAATCAGCCCCAGCATTTT. Translation gives CATSRGQVNQPQHF.

The chain carries TRBV12-3 or TRBV12-4 and TRBJ1-1; TRBD1 aligns across 7 bases. V lost 6 bases to trimming and J lost 5 bases; unmatched junction nucleotides: 6. CDR3 length: 13 residues. The CDR3 reads CASRFRGQTEAFF. As DNA, the CDR3 is TGTGCCAGCAGGTTTAGGGGGCAAACTGAAGCTTTCTTT.

This rearrangement joins TRBV29-1 to TRBJ1-1; D ambiguous. The CDR3 covers 13 residues. Germline V gene lookup returns CDR1 SQVTM and CDR2 ANQGSEA. Trimming cost V 2 bases and J 8 bases, with 15 bases left between them. The CDR3 spells CSVEKTPGAEAFF. CDR3 nucleotide sequence: TGCAGCGTTGAAAAGACTCCTGGCGCGGAAGCTTTCTTT.

This chain uses TRBV27 with TRBJ1-5; TRBD1 is a possible D gene (5 bases). Trimming removed 4 bases at V and 2 bases at J, with 9 bases between. The CDR3 runs 14 residues. CDR1 and CDR2 from the germline V gene are MNHEY and SMNVEV (reference sequence). The CDR3 DNA is TGTGCCAGCAGTTCGACAGTAGGCAATCAGCCCCAGCATTTT. It yields the protein CASSSTVGNQPQHF.

J is TRBJ1-6 and V is TRBV30, with a weak D call TRBD1 (6 bases). The V gene lost 0 bases and the J gene lost 0 bases, with 15 bases spanning the gap. The CDR3 totals 18 residues. The V gene's germline CDR1 is GTSNPN and CDR2 SVGIG (reference sequence). The chain's CDR3 is CAWSVGQGQSSYNSPLHF. CDR3 nucleotides: TGTGCCTGGAGTGTAGGCCAGGGACAAAGCTCCTATAATTCACCCCTCCACTTT.

The genes are TRBV7-2 and TRBJ1-1, with TRBD1 matching 7 bases. The length of the CDR3 is 13 residues. CDR1 is SGHTA, CDR2 FQGNSA, per germline. Trimming removed 5 bases from V and 7 bases from J; junction bases left unmatched: 7. DNA for the CDR3: TGTGCCAGCAGCGCACAGGGACAGCTTGAAGCTTTCTTT. Its protein is CASSAQGQLEAFF.

The V and J genes are TRBV11-2 and TRBJ2-1; TRBD1 aligns across 9 bases. Germline CDR1 SGHAT, CDR2 FQNNGV. V shed 5 bases and J 12 bases; nucleotides not matched to a gene: 14. The CDR3 is 15 residues long. Written as DNA, the CDR3 is TGTGCCAGCAGCAAAGGGACAGGGACCGCTGAAGGGCAGTTCTTC. As protein: CASSKGTGTAEGQFF.